This T cell receptor beta chain was recovered during a study of CD8+ T cells in alopecia areata. About the study: Treatment ran 6 to 18 months, with 6 months of follow-up afterward.

This CDR3 is 13 amino acids long. Germline loops: CDR1 SQVTM, CDR2 ANQGSEA. Unmatched junction bases numbered 6, after V lost 7 bases and J lost 5 bases. TCR sequencing used cDNA made by reverse transcription of extracted RNA. The assay was immunoSEQ multiplex PCR, and TCRdb's table has in-frame clones only and misses some. The table records roughly 250,000 clones, about two thirds of them present only once. Remarks on this clone: Its cognate antigen is unknown.

Study results and caveats: Patients showed less clear TCR sequence sharing than mice, possibly partly because of HLA diversity. Relative to normal scalp, lesional scalp, especially alopecia totalis/universalis, showed higher clonality.

The chain joins TRBV29-1 to TRBJ2-2; 8 bases fit TRBD1. This material consisted of CD4+ T cells sorted from blood, taken at week 0. This clonotype originated in a human donor with alopecia areata. Here the CDR3 reads CSGDRPGTGELFF. CDR3 DNA sequence: TGCAGCGGGGACAGGCCGGGGACCGGGGAGCTGTTTTTT.